Below are 10 T cell receptor beta chains sequenced from a single sample in a study of Ad26.COV2.S vaccination and SARS-CoV-2 variants. The sample's treatment: approximately 18 received Ad26.COV2.S at low or high dose, single or two shots; about 5 received placebo; per-sample allocation not given. Sampling occurred on day 63 after the first vaccine or placebo injection. Produced via immunoSEQ multiplex PCR; TCRdb's table is partial and in-frame only. Here the sample spans fewer than 400,000 clones, approximately 86% being singletons. Sample: peripheral blood, taken in a trial of Ad26.COV2.S vaccine versus placebo. The receptors were sampled from a person aged 18-60 years who received the Ad26.COV2.S COVID-19 vaccine or a placebo.

This clone was picked up a small number of times. The chain couples TRBV5-4 to TRBJ2-2, with a possible D match to TRBD1 (6 bases). The CDR3 runs to 15 residues. Germline V gene sequence: CDR1 SGHNT, CDR2 YYREEE (reference sequence). V was shortened by 3 bases and J by 7 bases, with 16 bases between the two germline ends. The CDR3 DNA sequence: TGTGCCAGCAGCTCTCACAGGGATAATGGCGGGGAGCTGTTTTTT. It is translated as CASSSHRDNGGELFF.

V is TRBV9 and J is TRBJ2-3; no clear D gene. Germline V gene data show CDR1 as SGDLS and CDR2 as YYNGEE. The CDR3 has 15 amino acids. V was cut by 0 bases and J by 3 bases, with 11 bases left in between. This CDR3 is CASSVGAVPTDTQYF. For the CDR3, the DNA is TGTGCCAGCAGCGTAGGCGCGGTTCCGACAGATACGCAGTATTTT.

A few counts support this clone. The V gene is TRBV3-1 (or the pseudogene TRBV3-2), the J gene TRBJ2-1; 15 nucleotides line up with TRBD2. Per germline, CDR1 LGHDT and CDR2 YNNKEL (reference sequence). The CDR3 covers 20 residues. Unmatched junction bases numbered 13, after V lost 0 bases and J lost 7 bases. In DNA, the CDR3 is TGTGCCAGCAGCCAAGATTGGGGACTAGCGGGGGGCACTATCAAAAATGAGCAGTTCTTC. Translated, it gives CASSQDWGLAGGTIKNEQFF.

The rearrangement joins TRBV27 to TRBJ2-5, with 7 bases identical to TRBD2. Per germline, CDR1 MNHEY and CDR2 SMNVEV (reference sequence). The CDR3 is 14 amino acids. V was pared by 4 bases and J by 3 bases, with 5 bases of the junction left unmatched. The CDR3 here is CASSYGTTKETQYF. The CDR3 nucleotides are TGTGCCAGCAGTTACGGGACTACTAAAGAGACCCAGTACTTC.

The V gene is TRBV7-2, the J gene TRBJ1-6, with no clear D. The CDR3 covers 15 residues. The germline V and J ends were trimmed by 1 base and 10 bases, with 14 bases remaining between them. Germline lookup yields CDR1 SGHTA and CDR2 FQGNSA. DNA of the CDR3: TGTGCCAGCAGCTTAGTTGAGGGCTTCGGATCACCCCTCCACTTT. Its protein product is CASSLVEGFGSPLHF.

The rearrangement links TRBV3-1 (or the pseudogene TRBV3-2) to TRBJ2-3, with 10 nucleotides matching TRBD2. The ends lost 6 bases at V and 5 bases at J; junction bases unmatched: 5. This CDR3 contains 14 residues. The germline gives CDR1 LGHDT, CDR2 YNNKEL (reference sequence). The CDR3 sequence: CASRPSGGVDTQYF. The CDR3 DNA reads as TGTGCCAGCAGACCCAGCGGGGGGGTAGATACGCAGTATTTT.

V and J are TRBV5-5 and TRBJ2-7; possibly TRBD2 for D (6 bases). This CDR3 has 14 amino acids. The germline CDR1 and CDR2 sequences are SGHKS and YYEKEE (reference sequence). The V gene lost 4 bases and the J gene lost 3 bases, with 14 bases spanning the gap. Written as DNA, the CDR3 is TGTGCCAGCAGCAGGTCGGGGGATGGCTACGAGCAGTACTTC. Encoded protein: CASSRSGDGYEQYF.

The chain carries TRBV29-1 and TRBJ2-7; maybe TRBD1 (7 bases). The V end was cut by 6 bases, the J end by 2 bases, with 20 bases between. This CDR3 is 15 amino acids long. CDR1 is SQVTM, CDR2 ANQGSEA, per germline. The CDR3 is CSVRGYRDSPYEQYF. The CDR3 nucleotides read TGCAGCGTGCGGGGTTACCGGGACAGCCCCTACGAGCAGTACTTC.

The rearrangement links TRBV14 to TRBJ2-7; D tentatively fits TRBD1 or TRBD2 (6 bases each). Per the germline V gene, CDR1 is SGHDN and CDR2 is FVKESK. V was trimmed by 6 bases and J by 4 bases, leaving 22 bases between them. This CDR3 has 16 amino acids. CDR3 sequence (DNA): TGTGCCAGCAGTCTTAGGACAGACCCCGCGGGATACGAGCAGTACTTC. Residues: CASSLRTDPAGYEQYF.

Here the CDR3 reads CAWSNTGGPLHF. The CDR3 nucleotides are TGTGCCTGGTCTAACACCGGCGGCCCCCTCCACTTT. The genes are TRBV30 and TRBJ1-6; D unclear. The CDR3 runs to 12 residues. Trimming left V 5 bases short and J 13 bases short, with 15 bases between. The germline gives CDR1 GTSNPN, CDR2 SVGIG (reference sequence). Together with reference TRBV30 and TRBJ1-6, the CDR3 gives the full variable domain: SQTIHQWPATLVQPVGSPLSLECTVEGTSNPNLYWYRQAAGRGLQLLFYSVGIGQISSEVPQNLSASRPQDRQFILSSKKLLLSDSGFYLCAWSNTGGPLHFGNGTRLTVT.